This T cell receptor beta chain appears in the sequencing data of a study of blood T cell repertoires in COVID-19. About the research overall: T cells, B-cell-depleted T cells, or PBMCs supplied cDNA or gDNA.

This clone was observed many times. Repertoires were generated with immunoSEQ multiplex PCR, while TCRdb's copy carries only in-frame clones and drops some. The sample yields fewer than 250,000 clones, around 83% seen once. The sequence was obtained from a woman aged 30 to 39 who had been exposed to COVID-19. The sequenced sample consisted of PBMCs or T cells enriched from blood (not recorded which).

CDR3 sequence reads: CASSQVVGREAFF. DNA of the CDR3: TGCGCCAGCAGCCAAGTGGTTGGCAGAGAAGCTTTCTTT. The chain couples TRBV4-3 to TRBJ1-1, with D unresolved. V lost 1 base and J lost 8, with 11 bases in between. The germline V gene encodes CDR1 LGHNA and CDR2 YSLEER. The CDR3 is 13 residues long.